This T cell receptor (beta chain) was identified during a study of blood T cell repertoires in COVID-19. Study summary: Collection of acute and convalescent COVID-19 samples took place in the United States, Italy and Spain. T cells, B-cell-depleted T cells, or PBMCs provided the cDNA or gDNA that served as material.

Profiling relied on immunoSEQ multiplex PCR, and the TCRdb table lists in-frame clones only, not all of them. The sample yields 90,000 to 100,000 clones, about 80% seen once. Germline CDR1 reads MNHEY; CDR2 reads SVGAGI. The CDR3 contains 14 residues. V was shortened by 0 bases and J by 8 bases, with 10 bases between the two germline ends. The rearrangement uses TRBV6-5 and TRBJ2-2; D gene uncertain. Sample: peripheral blood. This clonotype originated in a man aged 70-80 years with acute or convalescent COVID-19. CDR3 region: CASSYSSVSGELFF. The CDR3 DNA sequence: TGTGCCAGCAGTTACTCGAGCGTTTCGGGGGAGCTGTTTTTT.